This T cell receptor beta chain came from a study of PD-L1 blockade in urothelial cancer. About the study: Study patients had been treated with 0 to 3 previous chemotherapy regimens. Analysis of blood occurred 3 weeks (second dose) and 6 weeks after treatment start. Notes on the study in general: Expansion of tumor-associated blood clones at 3 weeks was greater in durable-benefit patients.

A word on this clone: Its antigen is unidentified.

Trimming removed 4 bases from V and 0 bases from J, with 14 bases in between. CDR3 length: 16 residues. Germline CDR1 and CDR2: SGHDT and YYEEEE. Repertoires were generated with immunoSEQ multiplex PCR, while TCRdb's copy carries only in-frame clones and drops some. The table shows 55,000 to 70,000 clones, with roughly 87% occurring only once. This chain links TRBV5-6 with TRBJ1-5, with D tentatively TRBD1 (6 bases). Sequences were derived from PBMCs, sampled around atezolizumab (anti-PD-L1) treatment. The clonotype was recovered from an older man with urothelial cancer. CDR3 loop: CASSHGGAISNQPQHF. CDR3 bases: TGTGCCAGCAGCCACGGGGGGGCCATTAGCAATCAGCCCCAGCATTTT. The complete variable domain, with remaining parts taken from reference TRBV5-6 and TRBJ1-5, reads DAGVTQSPTHLIKTRGQQVTLRCSPKSGHDTVSWYQQALGQGPQFIFQYYEEEERQRGNFPDRFSGHQFPNYSSELNVNALLLGDSALYLCASSHGGAISNQPQHFGDGTRLSIL.